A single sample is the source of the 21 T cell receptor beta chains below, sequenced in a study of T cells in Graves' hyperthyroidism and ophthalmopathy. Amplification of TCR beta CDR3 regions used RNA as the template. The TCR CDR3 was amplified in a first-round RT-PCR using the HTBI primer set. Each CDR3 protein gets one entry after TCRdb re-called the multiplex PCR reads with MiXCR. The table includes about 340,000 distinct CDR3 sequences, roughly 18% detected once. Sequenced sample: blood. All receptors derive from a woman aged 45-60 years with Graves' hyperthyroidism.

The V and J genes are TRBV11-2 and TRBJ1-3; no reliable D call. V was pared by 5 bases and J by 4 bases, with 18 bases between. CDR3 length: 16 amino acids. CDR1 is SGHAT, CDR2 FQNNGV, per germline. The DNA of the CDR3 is TGTGCCAGCAGCCAGGCTGGCAGGACTTGGGGAAACACCATATATTTT. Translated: CASSQAGRTWGNTIYF.

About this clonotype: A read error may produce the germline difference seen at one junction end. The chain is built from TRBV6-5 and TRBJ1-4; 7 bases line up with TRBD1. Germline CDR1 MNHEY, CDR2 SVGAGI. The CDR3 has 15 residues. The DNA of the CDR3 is TGTACCAGCAGTTACTCCCAGGGGGAAGGAGAAAAACTGTTTTTT. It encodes CTSSYSQGEGEKLFF.

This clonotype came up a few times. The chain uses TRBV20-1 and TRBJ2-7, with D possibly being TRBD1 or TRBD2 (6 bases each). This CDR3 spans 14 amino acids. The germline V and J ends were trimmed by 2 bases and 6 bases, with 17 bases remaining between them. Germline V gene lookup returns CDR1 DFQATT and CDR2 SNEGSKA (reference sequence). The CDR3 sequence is CSARSGAGGGEQYV. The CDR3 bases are TGCAGTGCTAGATCGGGGGCTGGGGGAGGCGAGCAGTACGTC.

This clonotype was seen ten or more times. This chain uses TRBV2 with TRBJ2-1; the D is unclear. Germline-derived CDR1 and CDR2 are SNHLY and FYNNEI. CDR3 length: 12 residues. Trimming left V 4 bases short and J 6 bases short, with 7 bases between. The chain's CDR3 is CASSGTANEQFF. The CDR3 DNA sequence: TGTGCCAGCAGTGGGACGGCCAATGAGCAGTTCTTC.

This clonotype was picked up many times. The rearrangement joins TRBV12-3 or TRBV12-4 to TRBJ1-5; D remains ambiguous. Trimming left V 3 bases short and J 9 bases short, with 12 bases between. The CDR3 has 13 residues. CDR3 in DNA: TGTGCCAGCAGTTTGGTCGGTCTGTGGCCCCAGCATTTT. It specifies CASSLVGLWPQHF.

As DNA, the CDR3 is TGTGCCAGCAGCCCTCCATTGACTTTCTTT. Translation: CASSPPLTFF. The chain is built from TRBV7-9 and TRBJ1-1; D is unresolved. This CDR3 is 10 amino acids long. Germline lookup yields CDR1 SEHNR and CDR2 FQNEAQ (reference sequence). The V end was cut by 5 bases, the J end by 12 bases, with 10 bases between.

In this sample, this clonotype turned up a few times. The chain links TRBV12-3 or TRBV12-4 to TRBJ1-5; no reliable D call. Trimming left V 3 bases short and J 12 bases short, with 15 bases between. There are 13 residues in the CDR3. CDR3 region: CASSFLRLELQHF. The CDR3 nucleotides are TGTGCCAGCAGTTTTCTGCGTTTGGAGCTCCAGCATTTT.

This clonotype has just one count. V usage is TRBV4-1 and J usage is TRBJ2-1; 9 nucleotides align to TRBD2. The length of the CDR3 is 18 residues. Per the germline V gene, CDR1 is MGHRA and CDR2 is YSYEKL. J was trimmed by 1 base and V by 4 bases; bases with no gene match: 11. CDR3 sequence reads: CASSPSALAGRSYNEQFF. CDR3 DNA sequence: TGCGCCAGCAGCCCCTCCGCGCTAGCGGGGAGGTCCTACAATGAGCAGTTCTTC.

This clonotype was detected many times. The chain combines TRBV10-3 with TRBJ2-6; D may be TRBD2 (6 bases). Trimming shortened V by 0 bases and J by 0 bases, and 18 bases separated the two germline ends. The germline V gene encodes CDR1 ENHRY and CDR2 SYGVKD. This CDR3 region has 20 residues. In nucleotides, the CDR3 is TGTGCCATCAGTGAGTCGACTCAGCCGGGGGTGGACTCTGGGGCCAACGTCCTGACTTTC. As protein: CAISESTQPGVDSGANVLTF.

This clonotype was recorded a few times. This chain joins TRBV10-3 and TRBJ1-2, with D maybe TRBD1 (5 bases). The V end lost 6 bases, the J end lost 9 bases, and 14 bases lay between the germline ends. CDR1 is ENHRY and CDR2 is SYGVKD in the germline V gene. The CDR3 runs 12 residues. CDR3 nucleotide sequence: TGTGCCATCAGGACCTCCGGGGGGAGCTACACCTTC. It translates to CAIRTSGGSYTF.

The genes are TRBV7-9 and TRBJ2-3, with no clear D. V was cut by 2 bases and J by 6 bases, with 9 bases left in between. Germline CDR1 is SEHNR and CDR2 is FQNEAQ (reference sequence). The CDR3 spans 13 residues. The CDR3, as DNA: TGTGCCAGCAGCTTACCTCCGACGGATACGCAGTATTTT. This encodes CASSLPPTDTQYF. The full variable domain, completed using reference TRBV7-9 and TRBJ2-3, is DTGVSQNPRHKITKRGQNVTFRCDPISEHNRLYWYRQTLGQGPEFLTYFQNEAQLEKSRLLSDRFSAERPKGSFSTLEIQRTEQGDSAMYLCASSLPPTDTQYFGPGTRLTVL.

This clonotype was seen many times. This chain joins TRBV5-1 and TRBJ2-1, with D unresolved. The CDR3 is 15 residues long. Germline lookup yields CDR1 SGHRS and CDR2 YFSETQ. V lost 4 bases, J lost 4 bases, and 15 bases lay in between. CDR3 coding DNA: TGCGCCAGCAGCGATGCGGAACCTCAATACAATGAGCAGTTCTTC. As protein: CASSDAEPQYNEQFF.

CDR3 amino acids: CSAEYSGRVVDTQYF. The CDR3 bases are TGCAGTGCTGAATATAGCGGGAGGGTGGTAGATACGCAGTATTTT. The chain is built from TRBV20-1 and TRBJ2-3, with TRBD2 matching 11 bases. CDR1 and CDR2 from the germline V gene are DFQATT and SNEGSKA (reference sequence). V lost 5 bases to trimming and J lost 5 bases; unmatched junction nucleotides: 9. This CDR3 is 15 amino acids long.

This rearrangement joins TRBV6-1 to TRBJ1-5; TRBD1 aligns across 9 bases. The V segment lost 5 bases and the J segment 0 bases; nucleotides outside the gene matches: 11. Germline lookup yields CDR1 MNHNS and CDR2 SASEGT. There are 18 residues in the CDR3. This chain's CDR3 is CASSYLQTGGFSNQPQHF. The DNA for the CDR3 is TGTGCCAGCAGTTACCTCCAGACAGGGGGATTTAGCAATCAGCCCCAGCATTTT.

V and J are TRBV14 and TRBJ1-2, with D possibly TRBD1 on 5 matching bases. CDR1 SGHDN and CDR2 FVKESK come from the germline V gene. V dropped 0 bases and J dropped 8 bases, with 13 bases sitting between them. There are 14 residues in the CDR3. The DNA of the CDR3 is TGTGCCAGCAGCCAAGAGGGCAGGGTTGGAGGCTACACCTTC. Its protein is CASSQEGRVGGYTF.

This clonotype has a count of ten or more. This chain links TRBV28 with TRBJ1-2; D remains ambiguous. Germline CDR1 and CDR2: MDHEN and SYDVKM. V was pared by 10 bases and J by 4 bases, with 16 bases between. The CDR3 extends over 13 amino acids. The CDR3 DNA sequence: TGTGCCACCGACACACAAGCCTTCTATGGCTACACCTTC. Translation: CATDTQAFYGYTF.

CDR3 in amino acids: CASSRDRGRGYTF. Here the CDR3 DNA reads TGTGCCAGCAGTAGGGACAGGGGGCGAGGCTACACCTTC. The rearrangement joins TRBV7-8 to TRBJ1-2; TRBD1 matches at 12 bases. With V trimmed by 6 bases and J by 8 bases, 4 bases remained unmatched. Germline values: CDR1 SGHVS, CDR2 FQNEAQ. This CDR3 region has 13 residues. Based on the CDR3 plus reference TRBV7-8 and TRBJ1-2, the full variable domain is GAGVSQSPRYKVAKRGQDVALRCDPISGHVSLFWYQQALGQGPEFLTYFQNEAQLDKSGLPSDRFFAERPEGSVSTLKIQRTQQEDSAVYLCASSRDRGRGYTFGSGTRLTVV.

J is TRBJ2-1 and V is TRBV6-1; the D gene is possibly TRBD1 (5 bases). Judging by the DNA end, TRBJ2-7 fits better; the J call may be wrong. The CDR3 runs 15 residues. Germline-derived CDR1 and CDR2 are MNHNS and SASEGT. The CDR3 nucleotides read TGTGCCAGCAGGACAGTCCCCACCACCTACAATGAGCAGTACTTC. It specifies CASRTVPTTYNEQYF.

The CDR3 coding sequence is TGTGCCAGCAGCGGGACAGGGGCGGAGGGCGAGACCCAGTACTTC. Its translation is CASSGTGAEGETQYF. The genes are TRBV2 and TRBJ2-5; 10 nucleotides agree with TRBD1. The CDR3 loop spans 15 amino acids. J lost 5 bases, V lost 6 bases, and 9 bases had no gene match. Germline values: CDR1 SNHLY, CDR2 FYNNEI.

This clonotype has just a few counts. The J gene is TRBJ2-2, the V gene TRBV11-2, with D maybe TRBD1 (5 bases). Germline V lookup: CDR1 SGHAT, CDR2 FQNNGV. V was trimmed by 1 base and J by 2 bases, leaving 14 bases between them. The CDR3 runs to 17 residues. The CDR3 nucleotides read TGTGCCAGCAGCTTAGGGCCCAGGGCTCTTAACACCGGGGAGCTGTTTTTT. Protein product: CASSLGPRALNTGELFF.

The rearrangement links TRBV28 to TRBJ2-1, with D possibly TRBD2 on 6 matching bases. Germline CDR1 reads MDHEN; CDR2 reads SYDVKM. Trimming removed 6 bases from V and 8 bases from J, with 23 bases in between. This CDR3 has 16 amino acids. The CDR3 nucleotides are TGTGCCAGCAGCCAAGCCGGCCTAGCGAATTCAGATGAGCAGTTCTTC. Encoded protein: CASSQAGLANSDEQFF.